The 21 T cell receptor beta chains below all came from one sample that was sequenced in a study of blood T cells in healthy people across ages. A second PCR, run for about 6 to 11 cycles, used a sample-barcoded 5' primer plus a J-beta primer mix. TCRdb ran MiXCR on the 5' RACE reads and lists one entry per CDR3 protein. Found here are 1.5 million to 2 million distinct CDR3 sequences, roughly two fifths of them singletons; the top ten hold around 23%. Sequenced: blood. These receptor sequences come from a human donor in good health.

This clonotype was found once. J is TRBJ1-2 and V is TRBV10-3; D might be TRBD1 (6 bases). This CDR3 region has 13 residues. Germline V lookup: CDR1 ENHRY, CDR2 SYGVKD. Trimming pared 8 bases from V and 4 bases from J, leaving 14 bases between. CDR3 sequence reads: CAISGQRAYGYTF. The CDR3 DNA sequence: TGTGCCATCTCGGGACAAAGGGCCTATGGCTACACCTTC.

The chain is built from TRBV6-5 and TRBJ2-2, with 11 bases lining up with TRBD2. CDR1 is MNHEY, CDR2 SVGAGI, per germline. Trimming at V came to 2 bases and at J to 7 bases, leaving 9 bases not matched to a gene. The CDR3 is 17 residues long. The CDR3 here is CASSYTTSGGGGGELFF. In DNA form, the CDR3 reads TGTGCCAGCAGTTACACTACTAGCGGGGGAGGTGGCGGGGAGCTGTTTTTT.

The chain couples TRBV4-3 to TRBJ2-3; 8 bases are a match to TRBD1. CDR1 and CDR2 from the germline V gene are LGHNA and YSLEER. With 0 bases clipped from V and 6 bases from J, the junction kept 14 bases outside the gene matches. CDR3 length: 18 amino acids. As DNA, the CDR3 is TGCGCCAGCAGCCAAGACCTCCCGGACAGGGAGAGTGGGGATACGCAGTATTTT. This translates into CASSQDLPDRESGDTQYF.

This clonotype was seen a few times. The chain employs TRBV12-3 or TRBV12-4 and TRBJ1-4; possible D gene TRBD1, 5 bases. CDR3 size: 19 residues. Trimming stripped 5 bases from V and 5 bases from J, with 27 bases between. CDR3: CASSGAGIPESHTNEKLFF. The CDR3 bases are TGTGCCAGCAGTGGAGCAGGGATTCCGGAGAGCCATACAAATGAAAAACTGTTTTTT.

This clonotype was seen only once. For the CDR3, the DNA is TGTGCCAGCAACTCAGGGGGAGGAGGCACAGATACGCAGTATTTT. This codes for CASNSGGGGTDTQYF. The chain couples TRBV12-3 or TRBV12-4 to TRBJ2-3; tentatively, D is TRBD1 (7 bases). The CDR3 has 15 residues. V lost 7 bases, J lost 1 base, and 15 bases lay in between.

V usage is TRBV29-1 and J usage is TRBJ1-2; TRBD1 aligns across 8 bases. With V trimmed by 7 bases and J by 6 bases, 7 bases remained unmatched. This CDR3 is 12 amino acids long. Per germline, CDR1 SQVTM and CDR2 ANQGSEA. The CDR3, as DNA: TGCAGCGGCGGACAGGGCTGGGATGGCTACACCTTC. Translation gives CSGGQGWDGYTF.

V is TRBV4-2 and J is TRBJ2-4; the match to TRBD2 covers 15 bases. With V trimmed by 0 bases and J by 0 bases, 12 bases remained unmatched. This CDR3 is built from 22 residues. CDR1 and CDR2 from the germline V gene are LGHNA and YNFKEQ. CDR3 in amino acids: CASSQDSSSGLAGGIAKNIQYF. CDR3 nucleotides: TGTGCCAGCAGCCAAGATTCTTCCTCGGGACTAGCGGGGGGAATAGCCAAAAACATTCAGTACTTC.

This clonotype came up a few times. This chain links TRBV2 with TRBJ2-1; D remains unclear. Germline lookup yields CDR1 SNHLY and CDR2 FYNNEI. Trimming took off 3 bases at V and 6 bases at J, with 6 bases between the two ends. The CDR3 contains 12 residues. The CDR3 reads CASSDPANEQFF. For the CDR3, the DNA is TGTGCCAGCAGTGATCCAGCCAATGAGCAGTTCTTC. Supplemented by reference TRBV2 and TRBJ2-1, the full variable domain reads EPEVTQTPSHQVTQMGQEVILRCVPISNHLYFYWYRQILGQKVEFLVSFYNNEISEKSEIFDDQFSVERPDGSNFTLKIRSTKLEDSAMYFCASSDPANEQFFGPGTRLTVL.

Regarding this clonotype: A read error may explain this, as a much larger clone is one base away. This sequence joins TRBV29-1 and TRBJ2-7, with a weak D call TRBD2 (6 bases). Germline assignment: CDR1 SQVTM and CDR2 ANQGSEA. The CDR3 contains 13 residues. CDR3: CGISESGAYEQYF. The DNA for the CDR3 is TGCGGCATCTCAGAATCGGGGGCCTACGAGCAGTACTTC.

The chain uses TRBV12-3 or TRBV12-4 and TRBJ2-2, with D perhaps given as TRBD1 or TRBD2 (6 bases each). V was trimmed by 6 bases and J by 6 bases, leaving 11 bases between them. There are 13 residues in the CDR3. This chain's CDR3 is CASSERGAGELFF. The CDR3 bases are TGTGCCAGCAGCGAAAGGGGGGCCGGGGAGCTGTTTTTT.

The DNA of the CDR3 is TGTGCCAGCAGCTACACCCGGACAGGGTGGCCCCTCCACTTT. Encoded protein: CASSYTRTGWPLHF. This chain uses TRBV7-2 with TRBJ1-6; 8 bases match TRBD1. J was trimmed by 13 bases and V by 4 bases; bases with no gene match: 9. The germline V gene encodes CDR1 SGHTA and CDR2 FQGNSA. The CDR3 contains 14 residues.

This clonotype occurred once. The gene calls are TRBV29-1 and TRBJ2-5; the match to TRBD1 covers 9 bases. The better agreement between TRBJ2-7 and the DNA end casts doubt on the J call. This CDR3 region has 13 residues. Germline loops: CDR1 SQVTM, CDR2 ANQGSEA. CDR3 loop: CSVMTGGPVEQYF. The CDR3 region has the DNA TGCAGCGTGATGACAGGGGGACCAGTCGAGCAGTACTTC.

The chain has TRBV6-1 and TRBJ2-7, with TRBD2 matching 7 bases. The CDR3 spans 15 residues. Trimming at V came to 3 bases and at J to 5 bases, leaving 10 bases not matched to a gene. Germline lookup yields CDR1 MNHNS and CDR2 SASEGT. The CDR3 sequence: CASSEGGLEGDEQYF. The CDR3 DNA follows: TGTGCCAGCAGTGAGGGGGGGTTAGAGGGCGACGAGCAGTACTTC.

In its sample, this clonotype was seen a few times. This rearrangement joins TRBV12-3 or TRBV12-4 to TRBJ2-1; the D call may be TRBD1 or TRBD2 (5 bases each). The V gene lost 5 bases and the J gene lost 13 bases, with 18 bases spanning the gap. This CDR3 is built from 13 residues. The CDR3 region has the DNA TGTGCCAGCAGTCGGGCCGGCCAGAGGGGCCAGTTCTTC. Translation gives CASSRAGQRGQFF.

The chain uses TRBV12-3 or TRBV12-4 and TRBJ2-7; D call uncertain. This CDR3 is 13 amino acids long. The ends were cut back, 4 bases at V and 4 bases at J, with 11 bases in the middle. CDR3: CASSYTLRYEQYF. In DNA form, the CDR3 reads TGTGCCAGCAGTTATACCCTTCGTTACGAGCAGTACTTC.

Notes on this clonotype: Since a much larger clone is just one base distant, this may be a read error. The gene calls are TRBV20-1 and TRBJ2-1, with a tentative D call TRBD1 (5 bases). The CDR3 covers 15 residues. V was clipped by 0 bases and J by 6 bases, with 15 bases between them. Germline V lookup: CDR1 DFQATT, CDR2 SNEGSKA (reference sequence). The CDR3 DNA is TGCAGTGCTAGAGATCCCCGCTTTGACAGCAATGAGCAGTTCTTC. This gives the protein CSARDPRFDSNEQFF.

This clonotype was seen only a few times. The chain uses TRBV27 and TRBJ2-5, with D unclear. The V and J ends lost 2 bases and 1 base respectively, with 11 bases between them. This CDR3 is 15 amino acids long. Germline CDR1 reads MNHEY; CDR2 reads SMNVEV (reference sequence). DNA of the CDR3: TGTGCCAGCAGTTTAGACCTGGACGGCCAAGAGACCCAGTACTTC. It codes for CASSLDLDGQETQYF.

The CDR3 DNA is TGCGCCAGCAGTTATACTAGCGAGGTGAATGAGCAGTTCTTC. Translated, it gives CASSYTSEVNEQFF. The genes are TRBV5-1 and TRBJ2-1, with 7 positions matching TRBD2. Germline values: CDR1 SGHRS, CDR2 YFSETQ. The ends lost 5 bases at V and 7 bases at J; junction bases unmatched: 9. The CDR3 loop spans 14 amino acids.

This clonotype was detected only a few times. The chain is built from TRBV7-2 and TRBJ1-5; D might be TRBD1 (5 bases). CDR3 size: 16 residues. Deletions cut 5 bases from V and 7 bases from J, with 21 bases between. CDR1 is SGHTA, CDR2 FQGNSA, per germline. The CDR3: CASSPRGGGGGQPQHF. CDR3 nucleotide sequence: TGTGCCAGCAGCCCCAGAGGTGGGGGAGGTGGACAGCCCCAGCATTTT.

This clonotype occurred a few times. The V call is TRBV5-1, the J call TRBJ2-7; tentatively, D is TRBD2 (6 bases). Looked up from germline, CDR1 is SGHRS and CDR2 is YFSETQ. V was trimmed by 0 bases and J by 2 bases, leaving 18 bases between them. The CDR3 totals 17 residues. CDR3 DNA sequence: TGCGCCAGCAGCTTGGGGGGAGGCTCGTCATACGCCTACGAGCAGTACTTC. Protein sequence: CASSLGGGSSYAYEQYF. Full variable domain (outside the CDR3, taken from reference TRBV5-1 and TRBJ2-7): KAGVTQTPRYLIKTRGQQVTLSCSPISGHRSVSWYQQTPGQGLQFLFEYFSETQRNKGNFPGRFSGRQFSNSRSEMNVSTLELGDSALYLCASSLGGGSSYAYEQYFGPGTRLTVT.

The chain uses TRBV12-5 and TRBJ1-2; 8 bases agree with TRBD1. V shed 1 base, J shed 0 bases, and the junction held 10 bases outside the gene matches. The CDR3 totals 18 residues. From germline, CDR1 is LGHNT and CDR2 FRNRAP. CDR3 nucleotides: TGTGCTAGTGGTTTGGCCATGACAGGGGCTCTATCTAACTATGGCTACACCTTC. This sequence encodes CASGLAMTGALSNYGYTF.